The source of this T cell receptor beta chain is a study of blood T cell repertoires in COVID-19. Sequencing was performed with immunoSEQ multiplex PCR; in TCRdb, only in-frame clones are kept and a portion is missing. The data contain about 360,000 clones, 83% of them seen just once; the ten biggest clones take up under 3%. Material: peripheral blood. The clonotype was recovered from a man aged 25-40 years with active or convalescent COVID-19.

CDR3 bases: TGTGCCAGCAGCGTAGACGGGAGGGCCTGGGGCGGGGAGCTGTTTTTT. This translates into CASSVDGRAWGGELFF. The gene calls are TRBV9 and TRBJ2-2; 8 nucleotides match TRBD2. This CDR3 region has 16 residues. V dropped 0 bases and J dropped 7; count of bases not matched to a gene: 8. CDR1 is SGDLS, CDR2 YYNGEE, per germline.